The sequence of this T cell receptor beta chain was determined in a study of T-cell reconstitution after alpha-beta-depleted transplantation in children (dated by TCRdb to about 2016). Looking at the study overall: T-cell immune reconstitution after TCRalphabeta/CD19-depleted allogeneic hematopoietic cell transplantation in children was quantitatively tracked in the study by means of TCR repertoire profiling. The investigation overall reported the following: In some patients, the high TCRbeta diversity seen at day 60 was put down to recipient T cells and intrathymic progenitors that had survived conditioning. The frequencies of hyperexpanded clones fell over the following months, and after one year, T-cell counts and TCRbeta diversity were mostly attributed to newly produced T cells. The apparently early recovery of alphabetaT-cell counts about two months after transplant reportedly depended on only several hundred rapidly expanded clones that came from non-depleted graft cells.

Reading the label with the study, this specimen's treatment or condition is: allogeneic hematopoietic cell transplantation with graft depleted of TCRalphabeta T cells and CD19 B cells. TCRalphabeta/CD19-depleted allogeneic hematopoietic cell grafts were given to the transplant recipients, all of whom were children. Libraries were made using PCR. The sequencing machine was an Illumina HiSeq 2500. Molecular barcoding was employed in the preparation of TCR libraries, with unique molecular identifiers being used to normalize TCRbeta repertoire quantification. Starting from the raw public reads, TCRdb applied fastp trimming at Q25, assembled clones with MiXCR and retained in-frame beta chains. Records with the same CDR3 protein are collapsed into one entry carrying the most frequent genes and DNA. This sample comprises some 220,000 distinct CDR3 sequences, roughly 10% of them detected only once. The ten largest clones capture approximately 28% of the sample.

Including the terminal cysteine and phenylalanine, the CDR3 comprises 14 residues. Only the CDR3 region is kept as DNA, spanning 42 bases read in frame from base 1. In the germline V gene, CDR1 corresponds to MNHEY and CDR2 to SVGAGI. Unmatched junction bases come to 1, with V trimmed by 2 bases and J by 0 bases. This clonotype was detected ten times or more. No antigen is known for it. Base qualities were left out, and no much larger clone turns up one base away. The V and J genes are TRBV6-5 and TRBJ2-7, and 7 junctional nucleotides match TRBD1. The sample here was PBMCs, taken before TCRalphabeta/CD19-depleted stem cell transplant. The clonotype was recovered from a child under three years old with acute myeloid leukemia, due to receive a stem cell transplant. The DNA reads as follows: TGTGCCAGCAGTTACCGGGACAGCTCCTACGAGCAGTACTTC. This codes for CASSYRDSSYEQYF.